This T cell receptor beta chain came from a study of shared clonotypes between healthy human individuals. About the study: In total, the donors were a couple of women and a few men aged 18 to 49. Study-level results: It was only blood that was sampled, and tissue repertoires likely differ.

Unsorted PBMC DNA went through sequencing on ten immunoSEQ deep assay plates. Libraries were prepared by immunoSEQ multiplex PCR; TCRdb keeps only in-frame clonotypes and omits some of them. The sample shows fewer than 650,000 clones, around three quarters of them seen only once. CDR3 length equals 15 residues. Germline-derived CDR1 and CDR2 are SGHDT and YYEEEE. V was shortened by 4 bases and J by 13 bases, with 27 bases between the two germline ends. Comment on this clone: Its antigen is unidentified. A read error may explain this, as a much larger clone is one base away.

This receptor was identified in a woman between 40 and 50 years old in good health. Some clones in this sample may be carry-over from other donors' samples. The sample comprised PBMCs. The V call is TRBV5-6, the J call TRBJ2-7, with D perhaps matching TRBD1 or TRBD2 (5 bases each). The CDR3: CASSALGTADPTHYF. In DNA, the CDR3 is TGTGCCAGCAGCGCCTTAGGGACGGCTGACCCAACGCATTACTTC.